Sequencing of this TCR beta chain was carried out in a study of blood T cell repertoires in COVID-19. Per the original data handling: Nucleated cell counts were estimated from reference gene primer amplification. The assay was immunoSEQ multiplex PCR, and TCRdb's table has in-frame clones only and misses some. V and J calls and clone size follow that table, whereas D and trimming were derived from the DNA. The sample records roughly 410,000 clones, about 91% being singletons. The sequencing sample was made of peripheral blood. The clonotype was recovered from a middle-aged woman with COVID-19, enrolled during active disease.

The CDR3 protein is CASRREPEAFF. In DNA form, the CDR3 reads TGTGCCAGCAGACGAGAGCCTGAAGCTTTCTTT. The rearrangement links TRBV5-8 to TRBJ1-1, with D unresolved. CDR1 and CDR2 (germline): SGHTS, YDEGEE. V lost 5 bases, J lost 6 bases, and 8 bases lay in between. The CDR3 loop spans 11 amino acids.